The clone carrying this TCR beta chain was seen once. The antigen remains undetermined. This specimen comes from a study of CD8+ T cells in alopecia areata. Study-level background: Tofacitinib treatment spanned 6 to 18 months, with 6 months off drug afterward. Points from the study as a whole: The study found higher clonality in lesional than normal scalp, especially in alopecia totalis/universalis. TCRs were shared less clearly across patients than in mice, possibly for HLA-related reasons.

This CDR3 has 16 amino acids. Germline assignment: CDR1 MGHRA and CDR2 YSYEKL. With 0 bases removed from V and 4 bases from J, the gap between germline ends came to 14 bases. Lesional scalp punch biopsies and peripheral blood came from alopecia areata patients. RNA extraction was followed by reverse transcription into cDNA, which acted as the sequencing template. The protocol was immunoSEQ multiplex PCR, while the TCRdb copy is restricted to in-frame clones and leaves out a portion. Of over 50,000 clones in the sample, 40% to 50% were seen once. The V call is TRBV4-1, the J call TRBJ2-3, with a weak D call TRBD2 (5 bases). This TCR came from a human donor with alopecia areata. The starting material was CD8+ T cells sorted from blood, obtained at week 0. In DNA form, the CDR3 reads TGCGCCAGCAGCCAAGATAGAGGCGGGCTGGCAGATACGCAGTATTTT. It translates to CASSQDRGGLADTQYF.